One and the same sample provided the 19 T cell receptor beta chains below, sequenced in a study of cytomegalovirus exposure and HLA in healthy donors. A multiplex PCR was run with 60 Vbeta primers and 13 Jbeta primers. Libraries were prepared by immunoSEQ multiplex PCR; TCRdb keeps only in-frame clonotypes and omits some of them. The table has 160,000 or so clones, 81% seen once. The specimen was PBMCs. The receptors were gathered from a man between 50 and 59 years old in good health and CMV-seropositive.

The V gene is TRBV19, the J gene TRBJ2-3; tentative D call: TRBD2 (5 bases). The CDR3 consists of 13 residues. The V end was cut by 3 bases, the J end by 5 bases, with 9 bases between. Germline-derived CDR1 and CDR2 are LNHDA and SQIVND (reference sequence). CDR3 DNA: TGTGCCAGTAGTATTCGGGATATAGATACGCAGTATTTT. Its protein is CASSIRDIDTQYF.

CDR3 in amino acids: CASSPRGGAYNEQFF. The DNA of the CDR3 is TGTGCCAGCAGCCCACGCGGGGGGGCCTACAATGAGCAGTTCTTC. The V and J genes are TRBV5-5 and TRBJ2-1; 9 bases are shared with TRBD2. The CDR3 sequence is 15 residues long. V lost 4 bases and J lost 2; bases outside the gene matches: 4. CDR1 SGHKS and CDR2 YYEKEE come from the germline V gene (reference sequence).

J is TRBJ1-3 and V is TRBV19, with D hard to call. This CDR3 comprises 13 residues. The V gene lost 3 bases and the J gene lost 7 bases, with 10 bases spanning the gap. Germline CDR1 reads LNHDA; CDR2 reads SQIVND (reference sequence). In DNA, the CDR3 is TGTGCCAGTAGTATTTCTCCCGCGAACACCATATATTTT. Amino acids: CASSISPANTIYF.

The chain uses TRBV28 and TRBJ2-7; TRBD2 agrees at 9 bases. Germline lookup yields CDR1 MDHEN and CDR2 SYDVKM. V was clipped by 8 bases and J by 4 bases; unmatched bases: 12. This CDR3 contains 15 residues. This chain's CDR3 is CASSGGGVPLYEQYF. Here the CDR3 DNA reads TGTGCCAGCTCCGGCGGGGGGGTACCGTTGTACGAGCAGTACTTC.

This chain links TRBV10-2 with TRBJ2-7; perhaps TRBD1 as D (6 bases). The germline V gene has CDR1 WSHSY and CDR2 SAAADI. Trimming stripped 7 bases from V and 3 bases from J, with 19 bases between. The CDR3 covers 15 residues. This chain's CDR3 is CASNSYGTKHYEQYF. CDR3 in DNA: TGCGCCAGCAATTCGTACGGGACAAAACACTACGAGCAGTACTTC.

This rearrangement joins TRBV10-2 to TRBJ1-2, with a possible D match to TRBD1 (6 bases). The length of the CDR3 is 14 residues. Per germline, CDR1 WSHSY and CDR2 SAAADI. Trimming cost V 6 bases and J 6 bases, with 17 bases left between them. The CDR3 region has the DNA TGCGCCAGCAGGGGGGCCTCTGGTCGGGATGGCTACACCTTC. It encodes CASRGASGRDGYTF.

The chain combines TRBV7-3 with TRBJ1-1; weak D call: TRBD1 (6 bases). V was pared by 2 bases and J by 3 bases, with 19 bases between. This CDR3 comprises 17 residues. The germline V gene has CDR1 SGHTA and CDR2 FQGTGA. CDR3 DNA sequence: TGTGCCAGCAGCTTAGCCCCCGCCAGCCCAGGGGACACTGAAGCTTTCTTT. Protein: CASSLAPASPGDTEAFF.

The J gene is TRBJ2-1, the V gene TRBV29-1, with TRBD2 matching 9 bases. The V gene's germline CDR1 is SQVTM and CDR2 ANQGSEA. This CDR3 contains 17 residues. Trimming cost V 7 bases and J 0 bases; bases outside gene matches: 13. The CDR3 DNA sequence: TGCAGCGCGGAAGGGCTAGCGGGGTTATCCTCCTACAATGAGCAGTTCTTC. It encodes CSAEGLAGLSSYNEQFF.

This clone was found a few times. The chain has TRBV11-2 and TRBJ2-7, with 7 positions matching TRBD1. Germline CDR1 and CDR2: SGHAT and FQNNGV. With V trimmed by 4 bases and J by 5 bases, 8 bases remained unmatched. The length of the CDR3 is 14 residues. This CDR3 is CASSSNRGLNEQYF. In DNA form, the CDR3 reads TGTGCCAGCAGCTCAAACAGGGGTCTAAACGAGCAGTACTTC.

The chain recombines TRBV4-1 with TRBJ1-5, with a weak D call TRBD1 (5 bases). This CDR3 spans 16 amino acids. Looked up from germline, CDR1 is MGHRA and CDR2 is YSYEKL. The V end was cut by 2 bases, the J end by 5 bases, with 16 bases between. CDR3 region: CASSQTAAGIYQPQHF. CDR3 sequence (DNA): TGCGCCAGCAGCCAAACCGCGGCAGGGATCTATCAGCCCCAGCATTTT.

This clone has a handful of counts. The genes are TRBV6-5 and TRBJ1-2; 7 bases fit TRBD1. Germline V CDR1 and CDR2: MNHEY, SVGAGI. Unmatched junction bases numbered 7, after V lost 6 bases and J lost 6 bases. The length of the CDR3 is 13 residues. The CDR3 protein is CASRQTGMNGYTF. The CDR3 DNA reads as TGTGCCAGCAGACAGACAGGGATGAATGGCTACACCTTC.

The V gene is TRBV18, the J gene TRBJ2-1; 11 bases are a match to TRBD2. The CDR3 consists of 15 residues. The V gene end was trimmed by 4 bases and the J gene end by 5 bases; junction bases not matched to a gene: 4. Germline V gene sequence: CDR1 KGHSH, CDR2 LQKENI. Here the CDR3 reads CASSRTSGSHNEQFF. Written as DNA, the CDR3 is TGTGCCAGCTCACGTACTAGCGGGAGCCACAATGAGCAGTTCTTC.

The chain is built from TRBV6-6 and TRBJ2-7; possibly TRBD1 for D (6 bases). V dropped 8 bases and J dropped 2 bases, with 22 bases sitting between them. CDR1 and CDR2 (germline): MNHNY, SVGAGI (reference sequence). The CDR3 totals 16 residues. CDR3 sequence reads: CASHAMTRQATYEQYF. The CDR3 DNA reads as TGTGCCAGCCACGCCATGACCAGACAGGCGACCTACGAGCAGTACTTC.

The chain couples TRBV6-5 to TRBJ1-1; 10 bases map to TRBD1. Germline CDR1 and CDR2: MNHEY and SVGAGI. CDR3 length: 15 residues. V lost 2 bases and J lost 5; bases outside the gene matches: 5. The CDR3, as DNA: TGTGCCAGCAGTTACCGTGGGACAGGGGTGACTGAAGCTTTCTTT. Its protein product is CASSYRGTGVTEAFF.

CDR3 coding DNA: TGTGCCAGCAGCTGGTTGGGACAGGGAAACACCGGGGAGCTGTTTTTT. Protein: CASSWLGQGNTGELFF. V and J are TRBV9 and TRBJ2-2, with 9 bases matching TRBD1. Germline assignment: CDR1 SGDLS and CDR2 YYNGEE. V shed 4 bases and J 2 bases; nucleotides not matched to a gene: 6. The CDR3 extends over 16 amino acids.

In this sample, this clone turned up once. This rearrangement joins TRBV27 to TRBJ2-3; 7 bases match TRBD2. Germline-derived CDR1 and CDR2 are MNHEY and SMNVEV (reference sequence). This CDR3 has 15 amino acids. Losses at the gene ends were 8 bases for V and 1 base for J; bases not matched to a gene: 9. CDR3 DNA: TGTGCCAGCTGCCCTACCGCGGGGGGCACAGATACGCAGTATTTT. Protein: CASCPTAGGTDTQYF.

The genes are TRBV30 and TRBJ2-1, with TRBD2 identical over 8 bases. The CDR3 spans 14 residues. V shed 7 bases and J 7 bases; nucleotides not matched to a gene: 12. Germline assignment: CDR1 GTSNPN and CDR2 SVGIG (reference sequence). For the CDR3, the DNA is TGTGCCTCCCAGCGGGAGAGGAGCCTGAATGAGCAGTTCTTC. This translates into CASQRERSLNEQFF.

The chain combines TRBV5-4 with TRBJ1-2; a possible D gene is TRBD1 (5 bases). V shed 4 bases and J shed 4 bases, with 17 bases lying between them. Germline CDR1 SGHNT, CDR2 YYREEE (reference sequence). This CDR3 contains 15 residues. In DNA form, the CDR3 reads TGTGCCAGCAGCGAGGCTCGACTGACAGCCTATGGCTACACCTTC. It specifies CASSEARLTAYGYTF.

As for this clone: One end of the junction does not line up with germline, which may come from a read error. This chain connects TRBV7-8 to TRBJ1-5, with 9 bases fitting TRBD1. CDR1 SGHVS and CDR2 FQNEAQ come from the germline V gene. The CDR3 totals 16 residues. The CDR3: CASSLAEGQGNQPQHF. The CDR3 nucleotides read TGTGCCAGCAGTTTAGCGGAGGGACAGGGTAATCAGCCCCAGCATTTT.